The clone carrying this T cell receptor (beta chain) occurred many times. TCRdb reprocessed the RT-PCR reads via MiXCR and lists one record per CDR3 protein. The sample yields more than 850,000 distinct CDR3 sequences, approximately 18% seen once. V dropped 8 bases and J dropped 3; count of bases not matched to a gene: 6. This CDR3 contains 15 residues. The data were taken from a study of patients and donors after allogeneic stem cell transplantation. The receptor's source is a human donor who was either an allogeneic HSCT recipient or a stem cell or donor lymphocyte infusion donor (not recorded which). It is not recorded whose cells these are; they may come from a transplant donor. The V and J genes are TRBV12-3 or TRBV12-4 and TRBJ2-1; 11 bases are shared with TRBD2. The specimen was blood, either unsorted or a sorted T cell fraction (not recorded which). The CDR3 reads CASSAGTSGYNEQFF. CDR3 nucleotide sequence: TGTGCCAGCTCGGCCGGGACTAGCGGCTACAATGAGCAGTTCTTC.